This is a list of T cell receptor beta chains from one sample in a study of regulatory T cells in long-lasting Graves disease. TCRdb reprocessed the multiplex PCR reads with MiXCR, giving one entry per CDR3 protein. The sample has approximately 360,000 distinct CDR3 sequences, about 12% seen once. The same sample was also used in a study of T cells in Graves' hyperthyroidism and ophthalmopathy.

Material: peripheral blood mononuclear cells (PBMCs), obtained at new diagnosis, from a patient treated with antithyroid drugs. The origin of the receptors is a woman aged 18 to 35 with Graves disease. Each CDR3 is given with its conserved first and last residue. A D gene is named only where the DNA matches it firmly. Size is stated for part of the rows, as once, few or many counts, or as a class when the clone is expanded.

v_call,j_call,clone_size,d_call,cdr3_nt,cdr3_aa
TRBV3-1,TRBJ1-1,many,-,TGTGCCAGCAGCAGCGAGGGTGGTAGTGGGTTCTTT,CASSSEGGSGFF
TRBV6-2/TRBV6-3,TRBJ2-3,many,-,TGTGCCAGCAGTAGGGCCCTAGCCACAGATACGCAGTATTTT,CASSRALATDTQYF
TRBV7-9,TRBJ2-1,many,-,TGTGCCAGCAGCCCTCTCGGTGCGGATGAGCAGTTCTTC,CASSPLGADEQFF
TRBV2,TRBJ2-7,many,-,TGTGCCAGCAGTGTTCCCTACGAGCAGTACTTC,CASSVPYEQYF
TRBV7-3,TRBJ2-5,many,TRBD2,TGTGCCAGCAGCTTAAGGGCTAGCGGGGAGACCCAGTACTTC,CASSLRASGETQYF
TRBV7-9,TRBJ1-1,many,TRBD1,TGTGCCAGCAGACCAACAGGGGTCGAAGCTTTCTTT,CASRPTGVEAFF
TRBV7-2,TRBJ1-1,-,-,TGTGCCAGCAGCTCCGGGACTTTGCGCACTGAAGCTTTCTTT,CASSSGTLRTEAFF
TRBV11-2,TRBJ2-1,-,TRBD2,TGTGCCAGCAACTTGTTGTCTTCTGTAGCGGGAGATGGAATAAATGAGCAGTTCTTC,CASNLLSSVAGDGINEQFF
TRBV2,TRBJ2-6,many,-,TGTGCCAGCAGACCCCCGGGGGCTGGGGCCAACGTCCTGACTTTC,CASRPPGAGANVLTF
TRBV27,TRBJ2-5,many,TRBD1,TGTGCCAGCAGTAAGACAGGGGTCGAAGAGACCCAGTACTTC,CASSKTGVEETQYF
TRBV12-3/TRBV12-4,TRBJ1-5,few,-,TGTGCCAGCAGCCCCGCCCCAGCGCGGCAGCCCCAGCATTTT,CASSPAPARQPQHF
TRBV7-6,TRBJ1-3,many,-,TGTGCCAGCCAGGCAGGGGTCTCTGGAAACACCATATATTTT,CASQAGVSGNTIYF
TRBV11-2,TRBJ2-1,many,TRBD1,TGTGCCAGCAGCTTAGTGGGACAGGGGTTTTATGAGCAGTTCTTC,CASSLVGQGFYEQFF
TRBV2,TRBJ1-1,many,-,TGTGCCAGCCTCACACCGGCGACAATGAACACTGAAGCTTTCTTT,CASLTPATMNTEAFF
TRBV19,TRBJ1-1,-,-,TGTGCCAGTAGTATAGTAAGGAGTCAGGGTGAAGCTTTCTTT,CASSIVRSQGEAFF
TRBV19,TRBJ1-5,-,TRBD1,TGTGCCAGTAGTCCCCACCCTGACAGGGCCGCAACGGAGCCCCAGCATTTT,CASSPHPDRAATEPQHF